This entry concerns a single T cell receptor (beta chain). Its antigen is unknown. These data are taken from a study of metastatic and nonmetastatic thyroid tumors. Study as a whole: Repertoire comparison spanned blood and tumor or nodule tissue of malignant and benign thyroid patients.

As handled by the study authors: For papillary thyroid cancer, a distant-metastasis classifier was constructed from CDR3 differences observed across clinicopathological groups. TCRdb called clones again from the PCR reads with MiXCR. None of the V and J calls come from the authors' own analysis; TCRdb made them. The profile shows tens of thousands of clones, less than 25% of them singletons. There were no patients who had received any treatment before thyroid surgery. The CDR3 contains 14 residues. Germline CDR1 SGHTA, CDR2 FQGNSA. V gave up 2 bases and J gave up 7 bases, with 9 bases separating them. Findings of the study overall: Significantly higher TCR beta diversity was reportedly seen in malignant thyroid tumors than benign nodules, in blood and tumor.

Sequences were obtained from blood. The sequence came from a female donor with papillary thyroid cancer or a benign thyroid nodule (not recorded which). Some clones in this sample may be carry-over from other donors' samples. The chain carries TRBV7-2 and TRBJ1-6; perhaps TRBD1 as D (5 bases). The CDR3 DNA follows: TGTGCCAGCAGCTTAAGGGACGGGAATTCACCCCTCCACTTT. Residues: CASSLRDGNSPLHF.